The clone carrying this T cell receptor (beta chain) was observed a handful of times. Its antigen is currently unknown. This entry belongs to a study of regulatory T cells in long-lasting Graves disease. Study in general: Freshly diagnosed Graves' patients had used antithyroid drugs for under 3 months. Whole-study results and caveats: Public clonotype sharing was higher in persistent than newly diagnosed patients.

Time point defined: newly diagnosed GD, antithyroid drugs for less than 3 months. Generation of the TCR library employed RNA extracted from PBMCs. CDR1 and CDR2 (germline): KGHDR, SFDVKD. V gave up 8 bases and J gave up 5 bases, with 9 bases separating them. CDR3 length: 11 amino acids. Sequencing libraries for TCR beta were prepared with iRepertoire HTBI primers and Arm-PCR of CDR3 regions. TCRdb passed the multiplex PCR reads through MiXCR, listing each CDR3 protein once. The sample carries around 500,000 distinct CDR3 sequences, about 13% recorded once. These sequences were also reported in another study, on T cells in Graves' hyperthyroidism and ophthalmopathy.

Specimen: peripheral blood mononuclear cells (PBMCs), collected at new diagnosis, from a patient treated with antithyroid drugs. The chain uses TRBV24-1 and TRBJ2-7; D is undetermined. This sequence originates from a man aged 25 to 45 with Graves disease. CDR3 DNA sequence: TGTGCCACCATGGAGCACGACGAGCAGTACTTC. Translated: CATMEHDEQYF.